This record concerns one T cell receptor (beta chain) sequence. Its antigen is undetermined. The data derive from a study of a mutant IDH1 vaccine in newly diagnosed glioma. In the study overall: Vaccine administration was initiated 4-6 weeks following radiotherapy alone, or with temozolomide cycles. Most had both radiotherapy and temozolomide beforehand; others had only one.

Germline assignment: CDR1 LNHDA and CDR2 SQIVND (reference sequence). The CDR3 runs 15 residues. The V gene lost 5 bases and the J gene lost 3 bases, with 14 bases spanning the gap. Time point denoted: week 35, safety follow-up. Every vaccine dose comprised 300 ug of mutant IDH1 20-mer peptide plus topical imiquimod. The patients received vaccinations eight times, in weeks 1, 3, 5, 7, 11, 15, 19 and 23. This table comes from immunoSEQ multiplex PCR, and its TCRdb copy is limited to in-frame clones, with some not included. This table holds about 32,000 clones, approximately 82% found once. This chain links TRBV19 with TRBJ1-5; D is possibly TRBD1 (5 bases). Source: PBMCs, taken from a glioma patient whose treatment included an IDH1 peptide vaccine. This receptor was obtained from a woman aged 18-29 years with glioma. This chain's CDR3 is CASSGGVGDNQPQHF. DNA of the CDR3: TGTGCCAGTAGTGGGGGTGTTGGTGACAATCAGCCCCAGCATTTT.